This T cell receptor (beta chain) was found in a study of blood T cells in healthy people across ages. Broader study findings: Older age went with lower TCR beta diversity per million T cells, in a roughly linear way.

The count of this clonotype is one. Its specificity is not known. It was with a sample-barcoded 5' primer and a J-beta primer mix that a second PCR of about 6 to 12 cycles was run. Sequencing yielded, for each sample, at least 2.5 million paired-end reads carrying CDR3. TCRdb processed the 5' RACE reads anew with MiXCR; each CDR3 protein has one entry. The table lists hundreds of thousands of distinct CDR3 sequences, roughly 50% of them singletons. V shed 1 base, J shed 4 bases, and the junction held 7 bases outside the gene matches. This CDR3 is 16 amino acids long. At least 6 million PBMCs were isolated per sample.

V usage is TRBV12-3 or TRBV12-4 and J usage is TRBJ2-1; 7 nucleotides align to TRBD2. The sequenced material came from blood. The TCR comes from a man older than 75 in good health. CDR3 DNA sequence: TGTGCCAGCAGTTTAGGGGGGGGGGAGGCGTACAATGAGCAGTTCTTC. It codes for CASSLGGGEAYNEQFF.